Reported below is one T cell receptor (beta chain). The sample comes from a study of cytomegalovirus exposure and HLA in healthy donors. Some clones are missing from TCRdb's copy, which holds only in-frame ones; the method was immunoSEQ multiplex PCR. The sample consists of about 240,000 clones, approximately 86% of them appearing once. The CDR3 totals 15 residues. CDR1 and CDR2 (germline): MGHDK, SYGVNS. The V and J ends lost 2 bases and 7 bases, in that order; junction bases with no gene match: 3. V gene TRBV25-1 combines with J gene TRBJ2-1; TRBD2 matches at 12 bases. Sequencing input: PBMCs. The origin of this receptor is a woman between 25 and 40 years old in good health and CMV-seropositive. CDR3 coding DNA: TGTGCCAGCAGTGAACTAGCGGGAGGGCCGAATGAGCAGTTCTTC. It encodes CASSELAGGPNEQFF. The complete variable domain, with remaining parts taken from reference TRBV25-1 and TRBJ2-1, reads EADIYQTPRYLVIGTGKKITLECSQTMGHDKMYWYQQDPGMELHLIHYSYGVNSTEKGDLSSESTVSRIRTEHFPLTLESARPSHTSQYLCASSELAGGPNEQFFGPGTRLTVL.